This TCR beta chain was recovered during a study of T cell responses to AZD1222 COVID-19 vaccine (dated by TCRdb to the early 2020s). Background for the entire study: TCR sequencing covered some 250 trial participants: some 210 given two doses of AZD1222 and 26 given two doses of MenACWY control vaccine. Trial participants were enrolled into age subgroups of 18-55, 56-69 and 70-plus years, which contained 148, 28 and 57 TCR-sequenced participants, respectively.

Sample time point, as interpreted from the label and publication: about 28 days (+/-7) after the second vaccine dose. AZD1222 recipients whose second dose came at about 4 weeks and those whose second dose came at about 12 weeks were combined into one group, since spike-specific TCR depth and breadth did not differ between the two schedules. The vaccinee samples were drawn from two UK trials, COV001 and COV002, one of which was a single-blind randomized controlled phase 2/3 trial testing AZD1222 (ChAdOx1 nCoV-19) in healthy adults. Trial participant PBMC samples were collected at day 0 and day 28 after the second dose for TCRbeta chain sequencing. In regard to this clone: The specificity of this receptor is unknown. Within one base of it there is no much larger clone, and no base qualities were kept.

Counted from cysteine to phenylalanine, this CDR3 has 14 amino acids. Only the CDR3 portion is preserved as DNA: 42 bases, with reading frame beginning at the first base. Via the germline V gene, CDR1 is SGHTA and CDR2 FQGTGA. V loses 5 bases of germline sequence and J loses 5 bases, and the interval between the two ends is 14 bases. What the study reported, not specific to this receptor: The 56-69-year group was small, and its depth increase did not reach significance, likely because of low power. Reportedly, close to half of the unique spike-specific TCRs recognized epitopes lying outside the regions that are mutated in the B.1.351 and B.1.1.7 variants. A significant rise in spike-specific TCR breadth and depth was observed after two AZD1222 doses relative to day 0 and relative to MenACWY recipients. Conclusions about previously exposed vaccinees are limited, since just five to seven AZD1222 recipients were seropositive for SARS-CoV-2 at baseline. Because no day 14 peak-response samples were available, the repertoires could be characterized only after the peak T cell response. Participants were mostly white British and included more females than males, and it was suggested by the authors that clonal diversity may have been underestimated. The whole spike protein was spanned by vaccine-associated CD4 TCRs, and dominant responses were seen in regions 160-218 and 743-854.

The CDR3 regions of human TCRbeta chains were analyzed by immunosequencing. The authors' pipeline ran thus. Repertoire TCRs were checked for matches against a reference library of SARS-CoV-2-specific TCRs that had been generated using the MIRA antigen-specificity platform. Breadth was defined as the fraction of unique TCRs that were SARS-CoV-2-associated. Depth was defined as the fraction of total T cells that were SARS-CoV-2-associated. Each spike-specific TCR was assigned to its reactive spike region and to a CD4 or CD8 class using the MIRA data. Log10-transformed breadth and depth values were compared by one-way ANOVA with Sidak's multiple comparisons tests. TCRdb's version of the immuneACCESS table is confined to in-frame rearrangements and falls short of the full clone set. An unresolved V gene accounts for under half of the shortfall where checked; the remainder is of unknown origin. The V and J calls and the clone size are those of that table, but D and trimming were determined from the DNA. The sample has about 120,000 clones on record, around 87% of them singletons. The ten largest make up approximately 2.6% of the sample.

Material: peripheral blood, obtained 28 days after the second AZD1222 dose. The chain uses TRBV7-3 and TRBJ2-3; no D gene is confidently identified. This TCR derives from an adult who received the AZD1222 COVID-19 vaccine. CDR3 reads: CASSPGLLGDTQYF. The DNA sequence is given as TGTGCCAGCAGCCCTGGCCTACTCGGAGATACGCAGTATTTT.